This record concerns one TCR beta chain sequence. Antigen unknown. The data derive from a study of cytomegalovirus exposure and HLA in healthy donors. Study-level information: Some 87 million unique TCRs from HLA-typed donors were held in an early release of data.

The PCR made use of 60 Vbeta and 13 Jbeta primers. The data were produced by immunoSEQ multiplex PCR, yet TCRdb's version contains in-frame clones alone and is incomplete. The repertoire includes some 170,000 clones, 70% of them detected once, and about 4.7% sits in the top ten. Whole-study findings and limits: In a later analysis, specific HLA alleles were associated with around 17,000 TCR beta sequences at a 0.05 false discovery rate. A likely sequencing artifact accounted for one observed cluster of highly shared sequence variants. It was approximately 150 TCR beta chains that were listed as cytomegalovirus-associated.

Input material: PBMCs. The receptor was derived from a man between 18 and 35 years old in good health and CMV-seropositive.

CDR3 protein: CASSPHIGGNNEQFF. CDR3 nucleotide sequence: TGTGCCAGCAGCCCTCACATAGGGGGCAACAATGAGCAGTTCTTC. The chain is built from TRBV14 and TRBJ2-1; 7 bases agree with TRBD1. V lost 4 bases to trimming and J lost 5 bases; unmatched junction nucleotides: 8. The germline V gene encodes CDR1 SGHDN and CDR2 FVKESK. The CDR3 is 15 amino acids.